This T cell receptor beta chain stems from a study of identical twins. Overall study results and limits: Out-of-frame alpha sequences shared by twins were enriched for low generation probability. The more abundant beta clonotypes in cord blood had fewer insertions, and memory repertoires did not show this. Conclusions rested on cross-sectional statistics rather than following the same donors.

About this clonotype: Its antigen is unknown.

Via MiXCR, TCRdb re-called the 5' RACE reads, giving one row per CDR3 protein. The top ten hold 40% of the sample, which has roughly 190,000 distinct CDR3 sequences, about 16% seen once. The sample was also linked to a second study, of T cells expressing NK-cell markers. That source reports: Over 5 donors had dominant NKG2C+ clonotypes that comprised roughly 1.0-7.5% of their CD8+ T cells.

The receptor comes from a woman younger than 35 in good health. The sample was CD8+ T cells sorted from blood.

In nucleotides, the CDR3 is TGTGCCAGTAGTAATCAATTAGGACTGAACACTGAAGCTTTCTTT. It specifies CASSNQLGLNTEAFF. The chain couples TRBV19 to TRBJ1-1; unclear D gene. This CDR3 is built from 15 residues. Trimming took 4 bases from V and 0 from J, leaving 12 bases between them. Germline V gene sequence: CDR1 LNHDA, CDR2 SQIVND (reference sequence). The full variable domain, rest sourced from reference TRBV19 and TRBJ1-1, is DGGITQSPKYLFRKEGQNVTLSCEQNLNHDAMYWYRQDPGQGLRLIYYSQIVNDFQKGDIAEGYSVSREKKESFPLTVTSAQKNPTAFYLCASSNQLGLNTEAFFGQGTRLTVV.